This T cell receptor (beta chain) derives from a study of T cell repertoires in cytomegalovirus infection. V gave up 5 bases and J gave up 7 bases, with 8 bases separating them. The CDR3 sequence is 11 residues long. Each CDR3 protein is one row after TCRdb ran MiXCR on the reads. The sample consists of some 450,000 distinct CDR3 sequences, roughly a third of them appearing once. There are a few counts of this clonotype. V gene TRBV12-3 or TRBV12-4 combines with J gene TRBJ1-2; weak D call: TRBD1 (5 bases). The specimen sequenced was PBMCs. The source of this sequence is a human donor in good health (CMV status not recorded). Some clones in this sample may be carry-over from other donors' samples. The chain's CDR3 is CASSGGVGYTF. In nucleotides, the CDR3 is TGTGCCAGCAGTGGGGGGGTTGGCTACACCTTC.